This T cell receptor (beta chain) emerged from a study of blood T cell repertoires in COVID-19. Across the whole study: PBMCs, B-cell-depleted T cells, or T cells were the source of the cDNA or gDNA that made up the material.

The assay was immunoSEQ multiplex PCR, and TCRdb's table has in-frame clones only and misses some. The data show approximately 200,000 clones, approximately 90% seen once. The V gene's germline CDR1 is SGHDT and CDR2 YYEEEE. The J segment lost 0 bases and the V segment lost 4 bases, leaving 5 bases of the junction unmatched. This CDR3 region has 17 residues. This clonotype was sampled from a man aged 60-69 years who had recovered from COVID-19. The chain joins TRBV5-6 to TRBJ1-6, with 9 nucleotides matching TRBD1. The specimen was peripheral blood. CDR3 DNA: TGTGCCAGCAGCCCTGACAGGGGGAGCTCCTATAATTCACCCCTCCACTTT. Amino acids: CASSPDRGSSYNSPLHF.